The present entry profiles one TCR beta chain with its context. The CDR3 covers 14 residues. V was shortened by 1 base and J by 7 bases, with 11 bases between the two germline ends. In germline, CDR1 is SEHNR, CDR2 FQNEAQ (reference sequence). This entry comes from a study of blood T cell repertoires in COVID-19. TCRdb's copy holds only in-frame clones and misses some; the assay was immunoSEQ multiplex PCR. Of 210,000 or so clones detected, under 85% appear once; the ten largest clones hold 7.8%. This sequence was found in a woman at least 80 years old with COVID-19, enrolled during active disease. The rearrangement links TRBV7-9 to TRBJ2-1; no clear D gene. Sequenced material: peripheral blood. CDR3 sequence reads: CASSLGALPNEQFF. Written as DNA, the CDR3 is TGTGCCAGCAGCTTAGGGGCGTTGCCAAATGAGCAGTTCTTC.